Listed below are T cell receptor beta chains from one sample, sequenced in a study of cytomegalovirus exposure and HLA in healthy donors. Assay: immunoSEQ multiplex PCR; the TCRdb copy retains only in-frame clones and omits some. The sample includes 100,000 to 150,000 clones, approximately 78% of them seen just once. Source material: PBMCs. The receptors stem from a man younger than 40 in good health and CMV-seropositive. CDR3s include the opening cysteine and the closing phenylalanine or tryptophan. The D gene is left open where the match is weak. The listing skips clone size in some rows; elsewhere it reads once, few, many or a size class.

TRBV7-8	TRBJ2-7	-	TRBD1	TGTGCCAGCAGCTACCCGGGACAGGGGTCAGGAAGCTCCTACGAGCAGTACTTC	CASSYPGQGSGSSYEQYF
TRBV5-6	TRBJ2-1	-	-	TGTGCCAGCAGCCCGGAGGATCGGGTAAATGAGCAGTTCTTC	CASSPEDRVNEQFF
TRBV27	TRBJ1-2	-	-	TGTGCCGGCAGTTTATACTACAGGGAAAACTTTGGCTACACCTTC	CAGSLYYRENFGYTF
TRBV28	TRBJ2-1	-	TRBD2	TGTGCCAGCAGCCTAGCGGGAGGGCCCCACTACAATGAGCAGTTCTTC	CASSLAGGPHYNEQFF
TRBV5-6	TRBJ1-2	-	-	TGTGCCAGCAGCTTTCTGACAGTGCTGAAGGGCTACACCTTC	CASSFLTVLKGYTF
TRBV4-2	TRBJ2-3	-	-	TGTGCCAGCAGCCAGGGCCGTACAGATACGCAGTATTTT	CASSQGRTDTQYF
TRBV28	TRBJ2-7	-	TRBD1	TGTGCCAGCAGTAGTACAGGGGGCACAATCTACGAGCAGTACTTC	CASSSTGGTIYEQYF
TRBV6-6	TRBJ2-3	-	-	TGTGCCAGCAGTTACTCGCCCGGGCAGGGCCCTGATACGCAGTATTTT	CASSYSPGQGPDTQYF
TRBV7-2	TRBJ2-3	-	-	TGTGCCAGCAGCACCCGAGGTGGGTGGGATACGCAGTATTTT	CASSTRGGWDTQYF
TRBV30	TRBJ2-3	-	TRBD2	TGTGCCTGGACTAGCGGGCTTAGCACAGATACGCAGTATTTT	CAWTSGLSTDTQYF
TRBV27	TRBJ2-7	-	TRBD2	TGTGCCAGCTCAGGGGCTTTCAGCGGGAGCTCCTACGAGCAGTACTTC	CASSGAFSGSSYEQYF
TRBV4-1	TRBJ2-1	once	-	TGCGCCAGCAGCCTGGGGGCTAGCATCGGTGAGCAGTTCTTC	CASSLGASIGEQFF
TRBV7-2	TRBJ1-4	-	TRBD1	TGTGCCAGCAGCTTGGACAGGGCCCCAAAACTGTTTTTT	CASSLDRAPKLFF
TRBV29-1	TRBJ1-2	-	TRBD1	TGCAGCGTCCCGGACAGGGACAACTATGGCTACACCTTC	CSVPDRDNYGYTF
TRBV20-1	TRBJ2-1	-	-	TGCAGTCCACGGGGGTCAAATGAGCAGTTCTTC	CSPRGSNEQFF
TRBV28	TRBJ1-4	-	TRBD1	TGTGCCAGCAGCCGTTACCCGACAGGGGTTAATGAAAAACTGTTTTTT	CASSRYPTGVNEKLFF
TRBV15	TRBJ2-3	-	-	TGTGCCACCAAAGGGGTCAGCACAGATACGCAGTATTTT	CATKGVSTDTQYF
TRBV11-2	TRBJ2-7	-	-	TGTGCCAGCAGCTTAGGGATAGCGGACGAGCAGTACTTC	CASSLGIADEQYF
TRBV7-3	TRBJ2-1	-	TRBD2	TGTGCCAGCAGCTTAGTGGGGCTGGCTAGCGGCTACAATGAGCAGTTCTTC	CASSLVGLASGYNEQFF
TRBV28	TRBJ2-7	-	TRBD2	TGTGCCAGCAAGGCCCCGGGGACTAGCGGCTACGAGCAGTACTTC	CASKAPGTSGYEQYF
TRBV14	TRBJ2-5	-	-	TGTGCCAGCAGCCAAGCCTTTAGTAGGAGGGCAATAACGACCCAGTACTTC	CASSQAFSRRAITTQYF
TRBV7-6	TRBJ2-2	-	-	TGTGCCAGCAGCTTAAGGGCGGAGAGGGACACCGGGGAGCTGTTTTTT	CASSLRAERDTGELFF